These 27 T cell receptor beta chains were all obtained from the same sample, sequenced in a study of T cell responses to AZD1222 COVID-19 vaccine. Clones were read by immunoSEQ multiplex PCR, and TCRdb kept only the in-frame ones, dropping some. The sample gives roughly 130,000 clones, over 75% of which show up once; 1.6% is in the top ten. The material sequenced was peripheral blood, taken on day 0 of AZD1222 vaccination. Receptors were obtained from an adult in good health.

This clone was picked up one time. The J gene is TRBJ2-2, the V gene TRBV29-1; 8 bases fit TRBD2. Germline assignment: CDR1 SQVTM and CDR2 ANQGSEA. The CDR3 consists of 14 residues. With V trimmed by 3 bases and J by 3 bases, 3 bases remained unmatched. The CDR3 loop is CSVERGDDTGELFF. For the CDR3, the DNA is TGCAGCGTTGAGCGGGGGGACGACACCGGGGAGCTGTTTTTT.

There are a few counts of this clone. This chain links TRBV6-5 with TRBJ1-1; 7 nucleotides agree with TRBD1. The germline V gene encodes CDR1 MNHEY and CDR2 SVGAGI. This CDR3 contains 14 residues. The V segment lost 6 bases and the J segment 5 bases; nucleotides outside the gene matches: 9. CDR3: CASSRNRGGTEAFF. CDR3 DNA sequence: TGTGCCAGCAGCCGAAACAGGGGTGGTACTGAAGCTTTCTTT.

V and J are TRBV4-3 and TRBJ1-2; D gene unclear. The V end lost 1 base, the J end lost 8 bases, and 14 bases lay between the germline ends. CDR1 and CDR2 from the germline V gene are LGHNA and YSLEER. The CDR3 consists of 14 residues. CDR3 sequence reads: CASSQGYELGGYTF. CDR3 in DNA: TGCGCCAGCAGCCAAGGCTACGAATTGGGAGGCTACACCTTC.

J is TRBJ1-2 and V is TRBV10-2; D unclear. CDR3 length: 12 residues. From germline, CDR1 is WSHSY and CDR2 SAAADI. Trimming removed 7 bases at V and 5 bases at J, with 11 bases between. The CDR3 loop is CASTEAGYGYTF. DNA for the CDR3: TGCGCCAGCACCGAGGCGGGATATGGCTACACCTTC.

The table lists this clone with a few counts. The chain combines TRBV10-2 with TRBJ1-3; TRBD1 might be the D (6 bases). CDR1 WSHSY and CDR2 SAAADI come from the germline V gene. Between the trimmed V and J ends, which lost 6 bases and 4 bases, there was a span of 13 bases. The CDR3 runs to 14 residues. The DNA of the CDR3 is TGCGCCAGCAGGGATTCGGGGGCAGGAAACACCATATATTTT. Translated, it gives CASRDSGAGNTIYF.

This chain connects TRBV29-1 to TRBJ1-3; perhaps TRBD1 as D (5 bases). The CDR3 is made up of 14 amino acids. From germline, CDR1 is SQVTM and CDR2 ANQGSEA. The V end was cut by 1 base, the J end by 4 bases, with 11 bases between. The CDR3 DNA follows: TGCAGCGTTGAAGCTTCAGGGTACGGAAACACCATATATTTT. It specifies CSVEASGYGNTIYF.

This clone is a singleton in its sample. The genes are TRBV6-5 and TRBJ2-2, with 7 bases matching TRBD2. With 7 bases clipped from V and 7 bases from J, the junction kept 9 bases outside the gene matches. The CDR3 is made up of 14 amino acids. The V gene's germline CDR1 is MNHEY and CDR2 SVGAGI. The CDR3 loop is CASTPRGGFGELFF. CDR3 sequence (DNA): TGTGCCAGCACCCCCCGGGGAGGGTTCGGGGAGCTGTTTTTT.

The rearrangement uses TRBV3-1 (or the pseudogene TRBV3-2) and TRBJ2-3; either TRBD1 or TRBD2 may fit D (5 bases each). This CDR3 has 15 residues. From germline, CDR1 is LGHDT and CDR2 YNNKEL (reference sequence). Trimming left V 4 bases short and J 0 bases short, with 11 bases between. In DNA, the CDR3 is TGTGCCAGCAGCCTCGGGACCTCCAGCACAGATACGCAGTATTTT. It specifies CASSLGTSSTDTQYF.

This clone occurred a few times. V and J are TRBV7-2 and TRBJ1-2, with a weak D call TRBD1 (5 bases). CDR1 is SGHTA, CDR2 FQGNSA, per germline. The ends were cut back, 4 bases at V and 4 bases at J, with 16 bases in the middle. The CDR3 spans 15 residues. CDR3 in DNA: TGTGCCAGCAGCTCCCAGGGTACGGGGCCCTATGGCTACACCTTC. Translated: CASSSQGTGPYGYTF.

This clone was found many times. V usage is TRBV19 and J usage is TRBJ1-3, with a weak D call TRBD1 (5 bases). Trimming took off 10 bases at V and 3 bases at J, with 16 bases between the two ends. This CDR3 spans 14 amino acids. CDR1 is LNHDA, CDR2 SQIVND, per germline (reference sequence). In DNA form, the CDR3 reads TGTGCCACCCGCCCCTGGGACGGTGGAAACACCATATATTTT. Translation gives CATRPWDGGNTIYF.

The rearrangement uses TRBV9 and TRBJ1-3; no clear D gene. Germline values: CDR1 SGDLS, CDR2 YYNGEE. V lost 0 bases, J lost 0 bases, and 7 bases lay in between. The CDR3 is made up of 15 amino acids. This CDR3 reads CASSVVGSSGNTIYF. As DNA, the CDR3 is TGTGCCAGCAGCGTAGTAGGGAGCTCTGGAAACACCATATATTTT.

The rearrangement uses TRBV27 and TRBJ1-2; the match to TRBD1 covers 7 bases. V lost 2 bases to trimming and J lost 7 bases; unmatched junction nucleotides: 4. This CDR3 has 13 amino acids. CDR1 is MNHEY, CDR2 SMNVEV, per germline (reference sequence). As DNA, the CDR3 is TGTGCCAGCAGTTTAGAGGGGGCGGGTGGCTACACCTTC. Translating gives CASSLEGAGGYTF.

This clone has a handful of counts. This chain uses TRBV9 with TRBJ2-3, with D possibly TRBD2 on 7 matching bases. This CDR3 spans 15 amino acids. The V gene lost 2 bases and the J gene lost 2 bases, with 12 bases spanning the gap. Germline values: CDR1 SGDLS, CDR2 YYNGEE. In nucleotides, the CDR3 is TGTGCCAGCAGCGTGGGGGGGCAGAACACAGATACGCAGTATTTT. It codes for CASSVGGQNTDTQYF.

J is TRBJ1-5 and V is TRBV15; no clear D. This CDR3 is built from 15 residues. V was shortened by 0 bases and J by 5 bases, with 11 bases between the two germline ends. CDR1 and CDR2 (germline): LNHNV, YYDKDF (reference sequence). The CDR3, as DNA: TGTGCCACCAGCAGAGATTTGACCAATCATCAGCCCCAGCATTTT. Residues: CATSRDLTNHQPQHF. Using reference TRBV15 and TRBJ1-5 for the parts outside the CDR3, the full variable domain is DAMVIQNPRYQVTQFGKPVTLSCSQTLNHNVMYWYQQKSSQAPKLLFHYYDKDFNNEADTPDNFQSRRPNTSFCFLDIRSPGLGDTAMYLCATSRDLTNHQPQHFGDGTRLSIL.

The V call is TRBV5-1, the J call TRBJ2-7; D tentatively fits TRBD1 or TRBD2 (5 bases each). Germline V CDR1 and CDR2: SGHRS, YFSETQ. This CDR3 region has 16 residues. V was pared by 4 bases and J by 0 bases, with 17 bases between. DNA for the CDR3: TGCGCCAGCAGCCGAGGGGACGGGGCCCTCTCCTACGAGCAGTACTTC. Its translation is CASSRGDGALSYEQYF. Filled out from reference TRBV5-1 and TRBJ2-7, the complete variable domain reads KAGVTQTPRYLIKTRGQQVTLSCSPISGHRSVSWYQQTPGQGLQFLFEYFSETQRNKGNFPGRFSGRQFSNSRSEMNVSTLELGDSALYLCASSRGDGALSYEQYFGPGTRLTVT.

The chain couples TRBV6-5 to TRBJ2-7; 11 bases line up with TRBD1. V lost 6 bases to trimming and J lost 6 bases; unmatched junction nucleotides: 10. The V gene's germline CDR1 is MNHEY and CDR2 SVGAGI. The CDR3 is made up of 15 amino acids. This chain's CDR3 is CASRNNGQGALEQYF. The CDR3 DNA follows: TGTGCCAGCAGGAACAACGGACAGGGGGCCCTCGAGCAGTACTTC.

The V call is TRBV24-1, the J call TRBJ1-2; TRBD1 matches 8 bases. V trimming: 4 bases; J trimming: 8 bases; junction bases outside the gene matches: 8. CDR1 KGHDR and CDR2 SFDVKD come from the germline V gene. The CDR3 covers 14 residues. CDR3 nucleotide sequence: TGTGCCACCAGTGACACTCTGACAGGGGCCGGCTACACCTTC. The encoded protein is CATSDTLTGAGYTF.

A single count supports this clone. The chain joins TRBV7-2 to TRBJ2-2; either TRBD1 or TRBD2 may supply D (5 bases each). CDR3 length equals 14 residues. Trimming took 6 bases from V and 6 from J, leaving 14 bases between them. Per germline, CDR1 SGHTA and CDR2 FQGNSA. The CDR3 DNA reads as TGTGCCAGCAGGGTTGGGACCGCGGCCGGGGAGCTGTTTTTT. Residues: CASRVGTAAGELFF.

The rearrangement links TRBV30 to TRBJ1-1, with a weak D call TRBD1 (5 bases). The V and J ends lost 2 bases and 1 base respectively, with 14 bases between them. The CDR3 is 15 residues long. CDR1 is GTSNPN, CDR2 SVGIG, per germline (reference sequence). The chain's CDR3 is CAWSSSRDRNTEAFF. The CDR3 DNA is TGTGCCTGGAGTTCCAGCAGGGATAGGAACACTGAAGCTTTCTTT. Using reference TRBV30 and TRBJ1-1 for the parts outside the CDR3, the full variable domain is SQTIHQWPATLVQPVGSPLSLECTVEGTSNPNLYWYRQAAGRGLQLLFYSVGIGQISSEVPQNLSASRPQDRQFILSSKKLLLSDSGFYLCAWSSSRDRNTEAFFGQGTRLTVV.

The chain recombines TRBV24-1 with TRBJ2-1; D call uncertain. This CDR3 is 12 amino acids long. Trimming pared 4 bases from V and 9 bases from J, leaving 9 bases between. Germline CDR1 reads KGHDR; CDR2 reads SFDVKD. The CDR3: CATSETLGEQFF. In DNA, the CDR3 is TGTGCCACCAGTGAGACCCTAGGTGAGCAGTTCTTC.

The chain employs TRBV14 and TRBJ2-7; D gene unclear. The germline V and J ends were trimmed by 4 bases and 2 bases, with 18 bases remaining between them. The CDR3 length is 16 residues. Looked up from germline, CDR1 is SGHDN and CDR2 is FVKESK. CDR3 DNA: TGTGCCAGCAGCCTGGTCAGCTCGTCCCGTACCTACGAGCAGTACTTC. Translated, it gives CASSLVSSSRTYEQYF. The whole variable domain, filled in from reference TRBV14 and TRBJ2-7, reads EAGVTQFPSHSVIEKGQTVTLRCDPISGHDNLYWYRRVMGKEIKFLLHFVKESKQDESGMPNNRFLAERTGGTYSTLKVQPAELEDSGVYFCASSLVSSSRTYEQYFGPGTRLTVT.

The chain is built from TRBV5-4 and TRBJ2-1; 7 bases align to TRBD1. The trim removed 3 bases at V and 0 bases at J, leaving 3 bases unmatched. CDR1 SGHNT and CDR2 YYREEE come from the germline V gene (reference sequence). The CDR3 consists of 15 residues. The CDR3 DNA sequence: TGTGCCAGCAGCTCCGGGACAGTCTCCTACAATGAGCAGTTCTTC. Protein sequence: CASSSGTVSYNEQFF.

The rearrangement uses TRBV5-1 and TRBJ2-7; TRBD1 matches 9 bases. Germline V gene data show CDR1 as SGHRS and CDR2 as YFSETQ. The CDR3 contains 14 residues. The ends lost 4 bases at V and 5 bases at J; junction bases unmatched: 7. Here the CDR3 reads CASSRDRDFNEQYF. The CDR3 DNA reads TGCGCCAGCAGCAGGGACAGGGATTTTAACGAGCAGTACTTC.

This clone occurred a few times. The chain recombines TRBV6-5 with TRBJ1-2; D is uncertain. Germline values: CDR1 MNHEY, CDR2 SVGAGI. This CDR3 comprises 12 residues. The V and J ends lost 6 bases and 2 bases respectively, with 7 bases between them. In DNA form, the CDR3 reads TGTGCCAGCAGACACCAGAACTATGGCTACACCTTC. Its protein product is CASRHQNYGYTF.

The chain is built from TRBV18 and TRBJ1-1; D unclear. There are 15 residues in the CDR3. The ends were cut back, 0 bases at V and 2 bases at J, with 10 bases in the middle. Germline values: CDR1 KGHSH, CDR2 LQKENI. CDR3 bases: TGTGCCAGCTCACCACCTGTCACTCCAAACACTGAAGCTTTCTTT. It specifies CASSPPVTPNTEAFF.

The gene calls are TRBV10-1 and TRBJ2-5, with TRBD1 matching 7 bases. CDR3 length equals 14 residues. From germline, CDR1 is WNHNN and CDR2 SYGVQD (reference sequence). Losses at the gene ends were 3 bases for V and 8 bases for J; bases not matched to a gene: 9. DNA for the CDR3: TGCGCCAGCAGTGAACAGGGGATAGGGGGAACCCAGTACTTC. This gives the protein CASSEQGIGGTQYF.

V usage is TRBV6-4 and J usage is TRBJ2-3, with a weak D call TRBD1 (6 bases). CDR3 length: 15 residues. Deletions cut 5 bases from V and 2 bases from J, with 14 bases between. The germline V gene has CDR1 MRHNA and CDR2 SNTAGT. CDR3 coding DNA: TGTGCCAGCAGTCTCCAGGGGCTACTCACAGATACGCAGTATTTT. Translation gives CASSLQGLLTDTQYF.